The rows below give T cell receptor beta chains drawn from one sample of a study of cytotoxic CD8 clonotypes in ibrutinib-treated CLL. Sequencing was performed with immunoSEQ multiplex PCR; in TCRdb, only in-frame clones are kept and a portion is missing. Among about 12,000 clones listed, roughly 60% were seen once. The specimen comprised PBMCs, sampled before ibrutinib treatment. The receptor source for this set is a human donor with chronic lymphocytic leukemia. CDR3s include the opening cysteine and the closing phenylalanine or tryptophan. D genes are given only for firm matches. Where a row states a size, it is once, few, many or the class of an expanded clone; other rows omit it.

TGTGCCAGCACCCCGACAGGGGCGATCAATCAGCCCCAGCATTTT	CASTPTGAINQPQHF	few	TRBD1	TRBV27	TRBJ1-5
TGTGCCAGCAGTTTAATTCAGGGGAGCAATCAGCCCCAGCATTTT	CASSLIQGSNQPQHF	-	-	TRBV28	TRBJ1-5
TGCGCCAGCAGTTTGCAGGGTTCACGAAACACCATATATTTT	CASSLQGSRNTIYF	-	-	TRBV5-1	TRBJ1-3
TGTGCCAGCAGCACCAGGGGTGGGGTCGCTGAAGCTTTCTTT	CASSTRGGVAEAFF	-	-	TRBV7-2	TRBJ1-1
TGTGCCAGCACCCTTGCGAGGGGCATAGCCAATGAGCAGTTCTTC	CASTLARGIANEQFF	-	-	TRBV7-8	TRBJ2-1
TGTGCCAGCAGTGAGATAGGAGGTGAGCAGTTCTTC	CASSEIGGEQFF	medium-sized	-	TRBV25-1	TRBJ2-1
TGCGCCAGCAGCTTGTTTACAGGTAGTGGGGTAGCTTTCTTT	CASSLFTGSGVAFF	-	-	TRBV5-1	TRBJ1-1
TGTGCCAGCAGCCAAGACCTCCCAGGGGATGGCTACACCTTC	CASSQDLPGDGYTF	few	-	TRBV4-2	TRBJ1-2
TGTGCCTGGAGTATAGCGACAGGGAGCAATGAGCAGTTCTTC	CAWSIATGSNEQFF	-	TRBD1	TRBV30	TRBJ2-1
TGTGCCAGCAAGGGTCTAGCGGGGGGGAACACCGGGGAGCTGTTTTTT	CASKGLAGGNTGELFF	-	TRBD2	TRBV25-1	TRBJ2-2
TGTGCCAGTAGTATAGACAGAAGCTATGGCTACACCTTC	CASSIDRSYGYTF	few	-	TRBV19	TRBJ1-2
TGTGCCAGCAGCTTCGACACCGACAGGCCCTATGGCTACACCTTC	CASSFDTDRPYGYTF	-	-	TRBV5-6	TRBJ1-2
TGTGCCAGCAGCCTGGGGACAGGTGAAGCTTTCTTT	CASSLGTGEAFF	-	TRBD1	TRBV7-2	TRBJ1-1
TGTGCCAGCAGCCCCGGACCCGGCGAGCAGTACTTC	CASSPGPGEQYF	-	-	TRBV6-5	TRBJ2-7
TGCGCCAGCAGCTTGGATCCGGGGGGGAGCACTAGCACAGATACGCAGTATTTT	CASSLDPGGSTSTDTQYF	-	TRBD2	TRBV5-1	TRBJ2-3
TGTGCCAGCAGTGCCTGGACTAGTACAAACACAGATACGCAGTATTTT	CASSAWTSTNTDTQYF	medium-sized	TRBD2	TRBV27	TRBJ2-3
TGTGCCAGCAGTGACTTTACAGGTTCTATGCTAACCTCTGGAAACACCATATATTTT	CASSDFTGSMLTSGNTIYF	-	-	TRBV2	TRBJ1-3
TGTGCCTGGACCGCGGACTCATCCGTACAAGAGACCCAGTACTTC	CAWTADSSVQETQYF	-	-	TRBV30	TRBJ2-5
TGTGCCAGCAGCCCCGCAAAGGACTCTAATGAAAAACTGTTTTTT	CASSPAKDSNEKLFF	-	-	TRBV16	TRBJ1-4
TGTGCCAGCAGCTTACAAGGCGCAACTAATGAAAAACTGTTTTTT	CASSLQGATNEKLFF	-	-	TRBV7-2	TRBJ1-4
TGCGCCAGCAGCTTGATAGGTTCCTATGGCTACACCTTC	CASSLIGSYGYTF	-	-	TRBV5-1	TRBJ1-2
TGCGCCAGCAGCTTGGATGGCGGGAGTTCGGCTTTCTTT	CASSLDGGSSAFF	-	-	TRBV5-1	TRBJ1-1
TGCGCCAGCAGCTTGAAATCACAGGGAGACGAGCAGTACTTC	CASSLKSQGDEQYF	few	-	TRBV5-1	TRBJ2-7
TGTGCCAGCAGTTACAGGATAGCGGGGGGGTTGGAGACCCAGTACTTC	CASSYRIAGGLETQYF	-	TRBD2	TRBV28	TRBJ2-5
TGTGCCAGCAGCTTGGGACGGCAAGAGACCCAGTACTTC	CASSLGRQETQYF	-	-	TRBV7-6	TRBJ2-5
TGCGCCAGCAGCTTGGTGGACAAGGGCCCAAGGTGGGAGACCCAGTACTTC	CASSLVDKGPRWETQYF	-	-	TRBV5-1	TRBJ2-5
TGTGCCAGCAGTTCCCACTCTTCCGGCAGGAACAATGAGCAGTTCTTC	CASSSHSSGRNNEQFF	-	-	TRBV28	TRBJ2-1
TGTGCCTGGAGCGAGACAGGTGGTAATTCACCCCTCCACTTT	CAWSETGGNSPLHF	-	-	TRBV30	TRBJ1-6